This TCR beta chain was retrieved from a study of T cell clones after liver transplantation. Study overall: Immunosuppression withdrawal was tried within 2 years after liver transplantation in this trial. A pre-transplant mixed lymphocyte reaction with TCRbeta sequencing defined graft-donor-reactive clones followed in post-transplant blood. Graft-donor-reactive sequences were compared with third-party-reactive TCRbeta sequences from pre-transplant mixed lymphocyte reactions.

Produced via immunoSEQ multiplex PCR; TCRdb's table is partial and in-frame only. The sample holds some 34,000 clones, just under 95% seen once. The sequence was collected from a human patient who received a liver transplant. The graft donor may have given rise to some T cells. The material was CD8+ T cells from blood, obtained 12 months after liver transplant.

CDR3 DNA sequence: TGTGCCAGCAGGGATAAAATTAGCGGGAGGATTCACAATGAGCAGTTCTTC. Translation gives CASRDKISGRIHNEQFF. The chain uses TRBV7-8 and TRBJ2-1, with 10 positions matching TRBD2. The ends lost 6 bases at V and 5 bases at J; junction bases unmatched: 13. The CDR3 contains 17 residues. Germline loops: CDR1 SGHVS, CDR2 FQNEAQ.